This T cell receptor beta chain was retrieved from a study of human T cells and chemical hapten exposure. For the study at large: Slight volume differences across pooled libraries mainly accounted for varying per-sample TCR yields.

Individual cDNA molecules in this library carried unique molecular identifiers. Source study methods: Samples contained a median of roughly 96,000 TCRs, with a range of 23,224 to 690,600. TCRdb fed the RACE reads into MiXCR, producing one record per CDR3 protein. The V and J calls were not made by the authors but by TCRdb's processing. Found here are fewer than 65,000 distinct CDR3 sequences, roughly 9.9% of them singletons; the top ten hold around 14%. From germline, CDR1 is MNHNS and CDR2 SASEGT. Trimming pared 5 bases from V and 3 bases from J, leaving 10 bases between. The CDR3 runs to 14 residues. The time point here: pre-sensitization, week 0. Described treatment: therapeutic diphenylcyclopropenone sensitization with weekly scalp DPC. This clonotype was counted ten times or more. Its antigen is undetermined. Study-level findings and limits: Expanded TCRs formed significantly more large CDR3 similarity clusters than controls.

The clonotype comes from a woman in her forties with alopecia areata. Some clones in this sample may be carry-over from other donors' samples. The chain carries TRBV6-1 and TRBJ2-2; D is perhaps TRBD1 (6 bases). The source was whole blood, collected in connection with sensitization to the hapten diphenylcyclopropenone (DPC). CDR3 residues: CASSSYRDTGELFF. CDR3 nucleotide sequence: TGTGCCAGCAGTTCCTACAGGGACACCGGGGAGCTGTTTTTT.